This TCR beta chain was retrieved from a study of control samples from healthy donors and cancer patients. Produced via immunoSEQ multiplex PCR; TCRdb's table is partial and in-frame only. This sample has roughly 98,000 clones, with approximately 82% found just once. The V gene's germline CDR1 is MNHNY and CDR2 SVGAGI (reference sequence). J lost 4 bases, V lost 7 bases, and 10 bases had no gene match. CDR3 length equals 15 residues. The chain has TRBV6-6 and TRBJ2-1; 7 nucleotides match TRBD2. This receptor was obtained from a woman in her fifties or sixties in good health. The material sequenced was blood. In DNA, the CDR3 is TGTGCCAGCAAGGAACCGGCTAGCGGATACAATGAGCAGTTCTTC. Protein product: CASKEPASGYNEQFF.